A selection of T cell receptor beta chains follows, all from one sample in a study of sequential checkpoint blockade in melanoma. Sequencing was performed with immunoSEQ multiplex PCR; in TCRdb, only in-frame clones are kept and a portion is missing. The table records 9,500 to 15,000 clones, 82% of them present only once. The specimen was CD8+ T cells sorted from blood (inferred from file names), collected from a patient given nivolumab and ipilimumab in sequence. The origin of the receptors is a human donor with melanoma. Each CDR3 is given with its conserved first and last residue. D genes are given only for firm matches. The size field is filled for only some rows; it gives once, few, many or a size class.

d_gene | j_gene | abundance | v_gene | CDR3aa | CDR3nt
TRBD1 | TRBJ1-2 | few | TRBV19 | CASSIGPRDRGKGYTF | TGTGCCAGTAGTATCGGCCCTCGGGACAGGGGGAAGGGCTACACCTTC
TRBD2 | TRBJ2-7 | NA | TRBV27 | CASSLSGGRSYEQYF | TGTGCCAGCAGTTTATCGGGCGGGAGGTCCTACGAGCAGTACTTC
NA | TRBJ1-1 | NA | TRBV5-1 | CASSLVVTDMNTEAFF | TGCGCCAGCAGCTTGGTGGTGACAGATATGAACACTGAAGCTTTCTTT
NA | TRBJ1-2 | NA | TRBV4-1 | CASSQGTGYGGYGYTF | TGCGCCAGCAGCCAAGGCACAGGGTACGGCGGCTATGGCTACACCTTC
TRBD2 | TRBJ2-3 | NA | TRBV5-1 | CASSLGEGPPNTQYF | TGCGCCAGCAGCTTGGGGGAGGGCCCACCTAACACGCAGTATTTT
NA | TRBJ1-1 | NA | TRBV6-1 | CASSERDVAGMEAFF | TGTGCCAGCAGTGAAAGAGATGTAGCAGGGATGGAAGCTTTCTTT
NA | TRBJ2-3 | NA | TRBV9 | CASSVDPQLDTQYF | TGTGCCAGCAGCGTAGACCCTCAGTTAGATACGCAGTATTTT
TRBD1 | TRBJ1-4 | NA | TRBV6-7 | CASSHLDRASPATNEKLFF | TGTGCCAGCAGTCATCTGGACAGGGCGTCACCTGCAACTAATGAAAAACTGTTTTTT
TRBD2 | TRBJ2-1 | NA | TRBV5-1 | CASSLWGQGTSGRENEQFF | TGCGCCAGCAGCTTGTGGGGACAGGGGACTAGCGGGAGAGAAAATGAGCAGTTCTTC
NA | TRBJ2-7 | NA | TRBV27 | CASSFLGGEQYF | TGTGCCAGCAGTTTTCTTGGCGGCGAGCAGTACTTC
NA | TRBJ2-1 | NA | TRBV19 | CASSTFNYNEQFF | TGTGCCAGTAGTACCTTTAATTACAATGAGCAGTTCTTC
NA | TRBJ2-5 | NA | TRBV5-1 | CASSDTGMETQYF | TGCGCCAGCAGCGACACAGGGATGGAGACCCAGTACTTC
TRBD1 | TRBJ1-6 | NA | TRBV6-1 | CASSEAGDRGAPLHF | TGTGCCAGCAGTGAAGCAGGGGACAGGGGTGCACCCCTCCACTTT
TRBD2 | TRBJ2-5 | NA | TRBV7-2 | CASSYLSGGDQETQYF | TGTGCCAGCAGCTATCTTAGCGGGGGGGATCAGGAGACCCAGTACTTC
NA | TRBJ1-3 | NA | TRBV9 | CASSARGDTIYF | TGTGCCAGCAGCGCCAGGGGTGACACCATATATTTT
NA | TRBJ2-7 | NA | TRBV25-1 | CASRAQGYYEQYF | TGTGCCAGCAGAGCTCAGGGATACTACGAGCAGTACTTC
NA | TRBJ2-1 | NA | TRBV25-1 | CASSERVAPFDEQFF | TGTGCCAGCAGTGAACGGGTAGCACCCTTCGATGAGCAGTTCTTC
TRBD2 | TRBJ2-1 | NA | TRBV5-6 | CASSLGGGASNEQFF | TGTGCCAGCAGCTTGGGCGGGGGGGCCTCCAATGAGCAGTTCTTC
NA | TRBJ1-1 | NA | TRBV30 | CAWSVAGTEAFF | TGTGCCTGGAGTGTCGCGGGCACTGAAGCTTTCTTT
NA | TRBJ2-3 | NA | TRBV18 | CASSPPSAVSTDTQYF | TGTGCCAGCTCACCACCGTCCGCGGTCAGCACAGATACGCAGTATTTT
NA | TRBJ2-1 | NA | TRBV4-1 | CASSPAQAEYNEQFF | TGCGCCAGCAGCCCCGCACAAGCGGAATACAATGAGCAGTTCTTC
NA | TRBJ1-1 | NA | TRBV19 | CASSMAGEAFF | TGTGCCAGTAGTATGGCGGGTGAAGCTTTCTTT
NA | TRBJ1-2 | NA | TRBV5-6 | CASSLGSGYGYGYTF | TGTGCCAGCAGCTTGGGCTCAGGGTACGGCTATGGCTACACCTTC
NA | TRBJ2-5 | NA | TRBV27 | CASRPQGGTQYF | TGTGCCAGCAGGCCCCAAGGAGGCACCCAGTACTTC